Shown below are 23 T cell receptor beta chains from a single sample sequenced in a study of T cell repertoires in cytomegalovirus infection. TCRdb recomputed calls from the reads with MiXCR, one row per CDR3 protein. This table holds approximately 320,000 distinct CDR3 sequences, 8% to 9.5% found once. The source material was PBMCs. The receptors were sampled from a human donor in good health (CMV status not recorded). Some clones in this sample may be carry-over from other donors' samples.

This chain links TRBV2 with TRBJ2-7; TRBD1 matches 7 bases. V trimming: 4 bases; J trimming: 10 bases; junction bases outside the gene matches: 10. The CDR3 has 13 amino acids. CDR1 is SNHLY and CDR2 is FYNNEI in the germline V gene. The CDR3 here is CASSGDRERVQYF. The CDR3 nucleotides read TGTGCCAGCAGTGGGGACAGAGAGCGAGTACAGTACTTC.

This clonotype was detected only a few times. This chain's CDR3 is CASSLQYSYEQYF. The CDR3 bases are TGTGCCAGCAGCTTACAATACTCCTACGAGCAGTACTTC. The genes are TRBV11-2 and TRBJ2-7, with D unresolved. This CDR3 is 13 amino acids long. Deletions cut 2 bases from V and 0 bases from J, with 5 bases between. Germline assignment: CDR1 SGHAT and CDR2 FQNNGV.

This clonotype was observed at least ten times. The V and J genes are TRBV30 and TRBJ2-1; 10 bases agree with TRBD2. V was pared by 1 base and J by 9 bases, with 3 bases of the junction left unmatched. The V gene's germline CDR1 is GTSNPN and CDR2 SVGIG (reference sequence). The CDR3 runs to 13 residues. CDR3 amino acids: CAWSAGLAIEQFF. DNA of the CDR3: TGTGCCTGGAGTGCGGGACTAGCGATTGAGCAGTTCTTC.

This clonotype has ten or more counts. The chain recombines TRBV7-2 with TRBJ2-1; TRBD2 matches at 10 bases. This CDR3 has 15 residues. Germline CDR1 is SGHTA and CDR2 is FQGNSA. V gave up 2 bases and J gave up 9 bases; unmatched junction bases: 7. The CDR3 coding sequence is TGTGCCAGCAGCTTACCAGCGGGGGGGCTAGGTGAGCAGTTCTTC. It encodes CASSLPAGGLGEQFF.

The rearrangement uses TRBV12-3 or TRBV12-4 and TRBJ1-4; 8 nucleotides match TRBD1. This CDR3 has 15 residues. The ends lost 5 bases at V and 2 bases at J; junction bases unmatched: 4. CDR3 sequence reads: CASSTRTGTNEKLFF. The DNA for the CDR3 is TGTGCCAGCAGTACCCGGACAGGGACTAATGAAAAACTGTTTTTT.

This clonotype was observed many times. The chain employs TRBV4-1 and TRBJ1-5; D is ambiguous. The CDR3 totals 15 residues. V lost 3 bases, J lost 4 bases, and 13 bases lay in between. The germline CDR1 and CDR2 sequences are MGHRA and YSYEKL. CDR3 sequence reads: CASSQDFTANQPQHF. Written as DNA, the CDR3 is TGCGCCAGCAGCCAGGATTTTACAGCTAATCAGCCCCAGCATTTT.

This clonotype came up many times. This sequence joins TRBV4-3 and TRBJ1-6; D remains ambiguous. With 6 bases removed from V and 10 bases from J, the gap between germline ends came to 28 bases. Germline CDR1 LGHNA, CDR2 YSLEER. The CDR3 is 18 amino acids. CDR3 region: CASSLGRQGLFARSPLHF. CDR3 sequence (DNA): TGCGCCAGCAGTCTAGGGAGACAAGGGTTGTTCGCGAGATCACCCCTCCACTTT.

This clonotype has ten or more counts. The V gene is TRBV12-3 or TRBV12-4, the J gene TRBJ1-2, with a possible D match to TRBD1 (5 bases). The CDR3 is 15 residues long. Trimming removed 6 bases at V and 2 bases at J, with 16 bases between. CDR3 loop: CASSDPGIANYGYTF. The CDR3 DNA reads as TGTGCCAGCAGCGACCCAGGGATTGCGAACTATGGCTACACCTTC.

This clonotype showed up many times. The chain employs TRBV7-2 and TRBJ2-3; the D gene is possibly TRBD2 (6 bases). Germline V gene sequence: CDR1 SGHTA, CDR2 FQGNSA. V lost 3 bases and J 0 bases, leaving 10 bases between the germline ends. This CDR3 has 15 amino acids. As DNA, the CDR3 is TGTGCCAGCAGCTTCAGACTAGGGAGCACAGATACGCAGTATTTT. Translating it yields CASSFRLGSTDTQYF.

The chain carries TRBV2 and TRBJ2-2; 7 bases are shared with TRBD2. The CDR3 consists of 15 residues. Unmatched junction bases numbered 7, after V lost 6 bases and J lost 3 bases. CDR1 SNHLY and CDR2 FYNNEI come from the germline V gene. The DNA for the CDR3 is TGTGCCAGCAGGGGGGGGGACTTTTACACCGGGGAGCTGTTTTTT. This codes for CASRGGDFYTGELFF.

This clonotype was picked up a small number of times. The V gene is TRBV29-1, the J gene TRBJ2-3; D is perhaps TRBD2 (6 bases). CDR3 length: 10 residues. Trimming took off 6 bases at V and 9 bases at J, with 10 bases between the two ends. Germline CDR1 SQVTM, CDR2 ANQGSEA. The CDR3 nucleotides read TGCAGCGTCCGGGAGAGAACGCAGTATTTT. Translating gives CSVRERTQYF.

This clonotype was counted at least ten times. The chain joins TRBV4-3 to TRBJ1-3; D is ambiguous. V lost 4 bases to trimming and J lost 0 bases, with 16 bases between them. CDR1 is LGHNA, CDR2 YSLEER, per germline. This CDR3 region has 17 residues. CDR3 amino acids: CASSPTGSFHSGNTIYF. The CDR3 DNA is TGCGCCAGCAGCCCCACCGGAAGTTTCCACTCTGGAAACACCATATATTTT.

This clonotype was recorded once. The gene calls are TRBV28 and TRBJ1-1, with D maybe TRBD1 (5 bases). Germline loops: CDR1 MDHEN, CDR2 SYDVKM. V lost 8 bases and J 1 base, leaving 11 bases between the germline ends. This CDR3 spans 13 amino acids. The CDR3 DNA sequence: TGTGCCAGCCGGGGGGTAACGAACACTGAAGCTTTCTTT. This gives the protein CASRGVTNTEAFF.

This chain joins TRBV27 and TRBJ2-7; D is perhaps TRBD1 or TRBD2 (5 bases each). The CDR3 is 18 residues long. Germline CDR1 reads MNHEY; CDR2 reads SMNVEV (reference sequence). The V and J ends lost 3 bases and 1 base respectively, with 22 bases between them. The CDR3 DNA follows: TGTGCCAGCAGTTTGAGAGGGGTCGGCTCCCGAGTTTCCTACGAGCAGTACTTC. Its protein product is CASSLRGVGSRVSYEQYF.

The rearrangement links TRBV20-1 to TRBJ1-1; D call uncertain. The CDR3 totals 14 residues. The V gene's germline CDR1 is DFQATT and CDR2 SNEGSKA (reference sequence). The V gene lost 0 bases and the J gene lost 11 bases, with 19 bases spanning the gap. Written as DNA, the CDR3 is TGCAGTGCTAGAGATGGCTCTACCGTGGTTGGTGCTTTCTTT. It is translated as CSARDGSTVVGAFF.

This clonotype was seen only a few times. In DNA, the CDR3 is TGTGCCACCAGCAGTGTCGGGATGCGGACAGATACGCAGTATTTT. Protein product: CATSSVGMRTDTQYF. The chain uses TRBV15 and TRBJ2-3, with D possibly being TRBD2 (5 bases). In germline, CDR1 is LNHNV, CDR2 YYDKDF (reference sequence). The CDR3 is 15 amino acids. V dropped 3 bases and J dropped 3 bases, with 13 bases sitting between them.

The chain has TRBV6-2 or TRBV6-3 and TRBJ1-2, with unresolved D. V dropped 2 bases and J dropped 7 bases, with 11 bases sitting between them. From germline, CDR1 is MNHEY and CDR2 SVGEGT. This CDR3 has 13 residues. CDR3 in amino acids: CASSYITSGGYTF. The CDR3 bases are TGTGCCAGCAGTTACATTACATCTGGTGGCTACACCTTC.

This clonotype came up many times. The chain combines TRBV7-6 with TRBJ2-2, with 7 nucleotides matching TRBD1. Germline CDR1 reads SGHVS; CDR2 reads FNYEAQ. There are 17 residues in the CDR3. With V trimmed by 11 bases and J by 3 bases, 18 bases remained unmatched. CDR3 sequence: CARPLPRQGEYTGELFF. The CDR3, as DNA: TGTGCCCGTCCATTACCCCGACAGGGAGAGTACACCGGGGAGCTGTTTTTT.

This clonotype occurred many times. The genes are TRBV7-6 and TRBJ1-1, with TRBD1 as a possible D gene (6 bases). Trimming took 5 bases from V and 4 from J, leaving 14 bases between them. This CDR3 spans 14 amino acids. CDR1 is SGHVS, CDR2 FNYEAQ, per germline. The CDR3 sequence is CASSRREGGTEAFF. As DNA, the CDR3 is TGTGCCAGCAGCCGTCGGGAGGGGGGCACTGAAGCTTTCTTT.

This clonotype appeared many times. This chain connects TRBV7-8 to TRBJ2-7, with 12 bases that match TRBD2. Germline assignment: CDR1 SGHVS and CDR2 FQNEAQ. J gave up 4 bases and V 5 bases, and 6 bases lay outside the gene matches. The CDR3 covers 15 residues. CDR3 region: CASSKTSGSGYEQYF. DNA for the CDR3: TGTGCCAGCAGCAAGACTAGCGGGAGTGGGTACGAGCAGTACTTC.

This rearrangement joins TRBV3-1 to TRBJ2-1, with D perhaps being TRBD1 or TRBD2 (6 bases each). V lost 0 bases and J lost 2, with 14 bases in between. The CDR3 sequence is 17 residues long. CDR1 is LGHDT, CDR2 YNNKEL, per germline (reference sequence). CDR3 sequence (DNA): TGTGCCAGCAGCCAAGACTGGGTCGGGGGCCCCTACAATGAGCAGTTCTTC. It specifies CASSQDWVGGPYNEQFF.

Ten or more counts support this clonotype. The chain is built from TRBV7-2 and TRBJ2-1; 8 bases are shared with TRBD2. CDR1 and CDR2 (germline): SGHTA, FQGNSA. V dropped 5 bases and J dropped 0; count of bases not matched to a gene: 3. The CDR3 is 15 residues long. Written as DNA, the CDR3 is TGTGCCAGCAGCATTAGCGGGGTCTCCTACAATGAGCAGTTCTTC. It yields the protein CASSISGVSYNEQFF.

The chain couples TRBV6-1 to TRBJ2-1; the match to TRBD2 covers 12 bases. CDR1 and CDR2 (germline): MNHNS, SASEGT. The CDR3 length is 17 residues. V shed 4 bases, J shed 5 bases, and the junction held 9 bases outside the gene matches. The CDR3 spells CASSVGLAGSSNNEQFF. The CDR3 DNA is TGTGCCAGCAGTGTAGGACTAGCGGGGTCCTCGAACAATGAGCAGTTCTTC.